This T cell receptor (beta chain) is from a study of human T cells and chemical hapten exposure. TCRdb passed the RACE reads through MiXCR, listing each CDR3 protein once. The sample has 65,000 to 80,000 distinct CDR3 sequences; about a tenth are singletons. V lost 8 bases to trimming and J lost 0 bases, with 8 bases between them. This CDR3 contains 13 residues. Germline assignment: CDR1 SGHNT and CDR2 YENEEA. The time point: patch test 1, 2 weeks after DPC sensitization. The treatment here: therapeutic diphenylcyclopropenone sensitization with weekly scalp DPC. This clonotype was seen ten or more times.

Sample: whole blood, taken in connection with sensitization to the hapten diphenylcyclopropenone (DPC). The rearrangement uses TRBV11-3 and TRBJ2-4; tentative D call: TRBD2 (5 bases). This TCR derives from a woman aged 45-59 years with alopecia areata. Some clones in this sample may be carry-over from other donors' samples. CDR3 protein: CASGGLAKNIQYF. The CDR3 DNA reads TGTGCCAGCGGAGGTTTAGCCAAAAACATTCAGTACTTC. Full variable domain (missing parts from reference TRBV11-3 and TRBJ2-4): EAGVVQSPRYKIIEKKQPVAFWCNPISGHNTLYWYLQNLGQGPELLIRYENEEAVDDSQLPKDRFSAERLKGVDSTLKIQPAELGDSAVYLCASGGLAKNIQYFGAGTRLSVL.